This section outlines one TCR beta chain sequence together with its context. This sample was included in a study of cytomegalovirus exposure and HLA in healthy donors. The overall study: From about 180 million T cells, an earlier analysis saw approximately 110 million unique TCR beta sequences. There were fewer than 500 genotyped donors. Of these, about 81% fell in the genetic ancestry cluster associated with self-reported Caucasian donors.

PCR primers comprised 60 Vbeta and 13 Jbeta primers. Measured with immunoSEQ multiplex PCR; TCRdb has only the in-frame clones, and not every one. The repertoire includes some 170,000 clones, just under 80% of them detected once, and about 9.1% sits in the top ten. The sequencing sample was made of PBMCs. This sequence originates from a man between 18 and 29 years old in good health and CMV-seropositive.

The CDR3: CASSLGQGISYEQYF. The CDR3 DNA reads TGTGCCAGCAGCCTGGGACAGGGCATATCCTACGAGCAGTACTTC. V gene TRBV14 combines with J gene TRBJ2-7, with TRBD1 identical over 9 bases. Germline trimming cut 4 bases from V and 1 base from J; bases unmatched to any gene: 5. The CDR3 is made up of 15 amino acids. Per the germline V gene, CDR1 is SGHDN and CDR2 is FVKESK.